Below, 10 T cell receptor beta chains from the same sample are listed, as sequenced in a study of CD8 T cells in ankylosing spondylitis. TCRdb used MiXCR to reprocess the 5' RACE reads, holding one entry per CDR3 protein. The sample records more than 150,000 distinct CDR3 sequences, about 13% being singletons. Source material: blood, either unsorted or a sorted T cell fraction (not recorded which). These receptors were collected from a male donor with ankylosing spondylitis or in good health (not recorded which).

The CDR3 bases are TGTGCCAGCAGCCCCACCCTCTTCCGGAGCACCGGGGAGCTGTTTTTT. Protein sequence: CASSPTLFRSTGELFF. J is TRBJ2-2 and V is TRBV7-2; D is uncertain. The CDR3 totals 16 residues. The V end was cut by 5 bases, the J end by 4 bases, with 17 bases between. Germline V lookup: CDR1 SGHTA, CDR2 FQGNSA.

V and J are TRBV5-1 and TRBJ2-1; TRBD2 matches at 10 bases. Losses at the gene ends were 2 bases for V and 9 bases for J; bases not matched to a gene: 5. Germline V gene data show CDR1 as SGHRS and CDR2 as YFSETQ. CDR3 length: 14 residues. CDR3 loop: CASSFSGGGFEQFF. Here the CDR3 DNA reads TGCGCCAGCAGCTTCAGCGGGGGGGGCTTTGAGCAGTTCTTC.

This clonotype was seen only a few times. The CDR3 protein is CASSLGLAGSSYEQYF. The CDR3 DNA sequence: TGTGCCAGCAGCTTAGGTCTAGCGGGTAGCTCCTACGAGCAGTACTTC. The chain carries TRBV7-6 and TRBJ2-7; 8 bases match TRBD2. CDR1 is SGHVS and CDR2 is FNYEAQ in the germline V gene. V lost 1 base, J lost 0 bases, and 5 bases stayed unmatched. CDR3 size: 16 residues.

This clonotype was found many times. This chain links TRBV7-2 with TRBJ1-5; D is ambiguous. CDR1 and CDR2 (germline): SGHTA, FQGNSA. The CDR3 spans 13 residues. Trimming pared 7 bases from V and 4 bases from J, leaving 11 bases between. CDR3 protein: CASNQEKNQPQHF. In DNA, the CDR3 is TGTGCCAGCAACCAGGAGAAAAATCAGCCCCAGCATTTT.

This clonotype was seen many times. The genes are TRBV6-4 and TRBJ1-2, with no clear D. Germline CDR1 is MRHNA and CDR2 is SNTAGT. Trimming stripped 3 bases from V and 6 bases from J, with 14 bases between. This CDR3 has 14 residues. The CDR3 sequence: CASSDNPGSDGYTF. CDR3 coding DNA: TGTGCCAGCAGTGATAACCCAGGTTCGGATGGCTACACCTTC.

The chain joins TRBV12-3 or TRBV12-4 to TRBJ1-2, with D unclear. Trimming removed 2 bases at V and 3 bases at J, with 16 bases between. The CDR3 length is 16 residues. The CDR3: CASSLSGPLVYYGYTF. The CDR3 nucleotides are TGTGCCAGCAGTTTATCCGGTCCCCTTGTCTACTATGGCTACACCTTC.

This clonotype was recorded a few times. The CDR3 protein is CSASWTGNTGELFF. The DNA for the CDR3 is TGCAGTGCTAGCTGGACAGGGAACACCGGGGAGCTGTTTTTT. The chain is built from TRBV20-1 and TRBJ2-2; 7 bases fit TRBD1. The J segment lost 1 base and the V segment lost 3 bases, leaving 2 bases of the junction unmatched. The CDR3 runs to 14 residues. Germline values: CDR1 DFQATT, CDR2 SNEGSKA (reference sequence).

The chain employs TRBV9 and TRBJ2-7; D gene uncertain. The CDR3 runs 14 residues. The germline V and J ends were trimmed by 3 bases and 0 bases, with 10 bases remaining between them. The germline V gene has CDR1 SGDLS and CDR2 YYNGEE. The CDR3 sequence: CASSATGSSYEQYF. CDR3 DNA sequence: TGTGCCAGCAGCGCGACTGGTTCCTCCTACGAGCAGTACTTC.

The CDR3 coding sequence is TGTGCCAGCAGCCAAGATGTGGGGGTGGGTGAAGCTTTCTTT. It is translated as CASSQDVGVGEAFF. J is TRBJ1-1 and V is TRBV4-2; the D gene is possibly TRBD1 (5 bases). Germline lookup yields CDR1 LGHNA and CDR2 YNFKEQ. The ends were cut back, 0 bases at V and 7 bases at J, with 12 bases in the middle. The CDR3 has 14 residues.

The table lists this clonotype with a few counts. The rearrangement joins TRBV9 to TRBJ2-1, with 8 bases matching TRBD2. V trimming: 3 bases; J trimming: 0 bases; junction bases outside the gene matches: 8. CDR3 size: 17 residues. Germline CDR1 SGDLS, CDR2 YYNGEE. CDR3 coding DNA: TGTGCCAGCAGCGCCTCGGGACTAGGCCCCTCCTACAATGAGCAGTTCTTC. The encoded protein is CASSASGLGPSYNEQFF.